Following are 24 T cell receptor beta chains from one sample sequenced in a study of shared clonotypes between healthy human individuals. The protocol was immunoSEQ multiplex PCR, while the TCRdb copy is restricted to in-frame clones and leaves out a portion. This table holds 550,000 to 700,000 clones, around 73% found once. Specimen: memory CD4+ T cells sorted from blood. The subset here: CD45RA-negative fraction. Every receptor here comes from a woman aged 25 to 39 in good health.

This clone has just a few counts. The V call is TRBV6-1, the J call TRBJ1-1; possibly TRBD1 for D (5 bases). The germline CDR1 and CDR2 sequences are MNHNS and SASEGT. V dropped 8 bases and J dropped 3 bases, with 13 bases sitting between them. The CDR3 totals 13 residues. The DNA of the CDR3 is TGTGCCAGCGGGGCCACGAGGGACACTGAAGCTTTCTTT. This translates into CASGATRDTEAFF.

CDR3 DNA: TGTGCCAGCAGCGTACGCGGGGGAGAAGACACAGATACGCAGTATTTT. This gives the protein CASSVRGGEDTDTQYF. The chain employs TRBV9 and TRBJ2-3, with 7 bases identical to TRBD2. Unmatched junction bases numbered 7, after V lost 1 base and J lost 2 bases. CDR3 size: 16 residues. Germline V lookup: CDR1 SGDLS, CDR2 YYNGEE.

The chain employs TRBV5-1 and TRBJ1-4; D unresolved. CDR3 length equals 17 residues. V lost 0 bases and J 2 bases, leaving 14 bases between the germline ends. The germline V gene encodes CDR1 SGHRS and CDR2 YFSETQ. This chain's CDR3 is CASSLVERLETNEKLFF. CDR3 sequence (DNA): TGCGCCAGCAGCTTGGTAGAAAGGCTAGAGACTAATGAAAAACTGTTTTTT.

This chain joins TRBV7-2 and TRBJ2-2; TRBD1 might be the D (5 bases). Trimming cost V 5 bases and J 3 bases, with 13 bases left between them. From germline, CDR1 is SGHTA and CDR2 FQGNSA. CDR3 length equals 15 residues. The DNA of the CDR3 is TGTGCCAGCAGCCAAGTAAGGGGCTACACCGGGGAGCTGTTTTTT. Translating it yields CASSQVRGYTGELFF.

This clone was picked up a small number of times. Other DNA sequences of this sample code for an identical CDR3. This sequence joins TRBV5-1 and TRBJ2-1; TRBD1 matches at 7 bases. The CDR3 covers 14 residues. The germline CDR1 and CDR2 sequences are SGHRS and YFSETQ. V lost 4 bases and J lost 3; bases outside the gene matches: 4. This chain's CDR3 is CASSRAGGYNEQFF. In DNA form, the CDR3 reads TGCGCCAGCAGCCGTGCAGGGGGCTACAATGAGCAGTTCTTC.

V gene TRBV20-1 combines with J gene TRBJ2-1, with D hard to call. Germline V lookup: CDR1 DFQATT, CDR2 SNEGSKA (reference sequence). This CDR3 has 11 amino acids. CDR3 nucleotide sequence: TGCAGCGATGCTCCTTATAATGAGCAGTTCTTC. Protein product: CSDAPYNEQFF.

The chain links TRBV10-1 to TRBJ2-2; 7 bases map to TRBD2. Germline-derived CDR1 and CDR2 are WNHNN and SYGVQD (reference sequence). V lost 5 bases to trimming and J lost 1 base; unmatched junction nucleotides: 7. The CDR3 has 16 amino acids. In DNA form, the CDR3 reads TGCGCCAGCAGTCCTTTCCTAGCGGAGAACACCGGGGAGCTGTTTTTT. Translation gives CASSPFLAENTGELFF.

The chain recombines TRBV7-2 with TRBJ2-1; TRBD2 agrees at 7 bases. In germline, CDR1 is SGHTA, CDR2 FQGNSA. This CDR3 is 16 amino acids long. The V gene end was trimmed by 2 bases and the J gene end by 12 bases; junction bases not matched to a gene: 16. CDR3 protein: CASSLSVYERDSAQFF. The CDR3 nucleotides read TGTGCCAGCAGCTTAAGTGTATATGAGCGGGACTCGGCGCAGTTCTTC.

The gene calls are TRBV19 and TRBJ2-4; D possibly corresponds to TRBD1 (5 bases). V shed 7 bases and J shed 7 bases, with 17 bases lying between them. This CDR3 is built from 14 residues. Germline values: CDR1 LNHDA, CDR2 SQIVND (reference sequence). CDR3 amino acids: CASNLAGNENIQYF. CDR3 DNA: TGTGCCAGTAATTTAGCAGGGAATGAGAACATTCAGTACTTC.

The V call is TRBV9, the J call TRBJ2-2; D gene ambiguous. Germline V lookup: CDR1 SGDLS, CDR2 YYNGEE. Between the trimmed V and J ends, which lost 0 bases and 3 bases, there was a span of 9 bases. This CDR3 region has 15 residues. CDR3 nucleotides: TGTGCCAGCAGCGTAGGGAGTACCTACACCGGGGAGCTGTTTTTT. Encoded protein: CASSVGSTYTGELFF.

The chain has TRBV28 and TRBJ2-7; TRBD2 agrees at 7 bases. The CDR3 runs to 14 residues. The V segment lost 4 bases and the J segment 2 bases; nucleotides outside the gene matches: 5. Germline values: CDR1 MDHEN, CDR2 SYDVKM. CDR3 sequence reads: CASSSGTTPYEQYF. The DNA of the CDR3 is TGTGCCAGCAGTTCCGGGACTACTCCCTACGAGCAGTACTTC.

The rearrangement links TRBV19 to TRBJ2-7; 8 bases are shared with TRBD1. CDR3 length: 15 residues. V gave up 1 base and J gave up 5 bases; unmatched junction bases: 7. Germline V gene sequence: CDR1 LNHDA, CDR2 SQIVND (reference sequence). CDR3: CASSIGGTGGDEQYF. The CDR3 region has the DNA TGTGCCAGTAGTATAGGGGGGACAGGAGGCGACGAGCAGTACTTC. The whole variable domain, remainder taken from reference TRBV19 and TRBJ2-7, is DGGITQSPKYLFRKEGQNVTLSCEQNLNHDAMYWYRQDPGQGLRLIYYSQIVNDFQKGDIAEGYSVSREKKESFPLTVTSAQKNPTAFYLCASSIGGTGGDEQYFGPGTRLTVT.

The J gene is TRBJ1-1, the V gene TRBV6-5; no reliable D call. This CDR3 contains 15 residues. V lost 0 bases to trimming and J lost 1 base, with 9 bases between them. CDR1 is MNHEY and CDR2 is SVGAGI in the germline V gene. As DNA, the CDR3 is TGTGCCAGCAGTTACTCGCGATGGAGGAACACTGAAGCTTTCTTT. Translating gives CASSYSRWRNTEAFF.

The chain links TRBV30 to TRBJ1-3; D gene ambiguous. The V gene lost 4 bases and the J gene lost 0 bases, with 4 bases spanning the gap. The CDR3 has 12 amino acids. Germline loops: CDR1 GTSNPN, CDR2 SVGIG (reference sequence). The CDR3 nucleotides read TGTGCCTGGATGCTCTCTGGAAACACCATATATTTT. It translates to CAWMLSGNTIYF.

The chain couples TRBV4-1 to TRBJ2-5; 12 bases match TRBD2. Germline trimming cut 1 base from V and 4 bases from J; bases unmatched to any gene: 7. CDR1 and CDR2 from the germline V gene are MGHRA and YSYEKL. This CDR3 comprises 17 residues. In DNA, the CDR3 is TGCGCCAGCAGCCAAGGGATACTAGCGGGAGGCCGAGAGACCCAGTACTTC. Its translation is CASSQGILAGGRETQYF.

The chain is built from TRBV10-3 and TRBJ2-7; 7 nucleotides agree with TRBD2. This CDR3 is 16 amino acids long. Per germline, CDR1 ENHRY and CDR2 SYGVKD. With 5 bases clipped from V and 0 bases from J, the junction kept 10 bases outside the gene matches. CDR3 sequence reads: CAISPFSGFSSYEQYF. CDR3 in DNA: TGTGCCATCAGTCCGTTTAGCGGGTTTAGCTCCTACGAGCAGTACTTC.

The V gene is TRBV5-4, the J gene TRBJ1-2, with D tentatively TRBD1 (5 bases). In germline, CDR1 is SGHNT, CDR2 YYREEE (reference sequence). This CDR3 region has 14 residues. Trimming shortened V by 4 bases and J by 0 bases, and 10 bases separated the two germline ends. CDR3 sequence reads: CASSPQTANYGYTF. CDR3 nucleotides: TGTGCCAGCAGCCCCCAGACAGCTAACTATGGCTACACCTTC.

The chain links TRBV14 to TRBJ2-3; D gene ambiguous. From germline, CDR1 is SGHDN and CDR2 FVKESK. V shed 1 base and J shed 0 bases, with 5 bases lying between them. This CDR3 is built from 14 residues. The CDR3 DNA reads TGTGCCAGCAGCCAAGGACGGAGCACAGATACGCAGTATTTT. It translates to CASSQGRSTDTQYF. Together with reference TRBV14 and TRBJ2-3, the CDR3 gives the full variable domain: EAGVTQFPSHSVIEKGQTVTLRCDPISGHDNLYWYRRVMGKEIKFLLHFVKESKQDESGMPNNRFLAERTGGTYSTLKVQPAELEDSGVYFCASSQGRSTDTQYFGPGTRLTVL.

The chain joins TRBV20-1 to TRBJ2-7; 9 bases line up with TRBD2. With V trimmed by 7 bases and J by 2 bases, 0 bases remained unmatched. Germline V gene sequence: CDR1 DFQATT, CDR2 SNEGSKA (reference sequence). CDR3 length: 11 amino acids. The CDR3 DNA sequence: TGCAGTGTAGCGGGAGCCTACGAGCAGTACTTC. Amino acid sequence: CSVAGAYEQYF.

This chain joins TRBV30 and TRBJ1-5, with a weak D call TRBD1 (6 bases). The V end was cut by 5 bases, the J end by 4 bases, with 12 bases between. CDR1 and CDR2 from the germline V gene are GTSNPN and SVGIG (reference sequence). This CDR3 spans 13 amino acids. The CDR3 protein is CAWASGANQPQHF. The CDR3 nucleotides are TGTGCCTGGGCGTCGGGGGCGAATCAGCCCCAGCATTTT.

This clone was detected a few times. Other DNA sequences in this sample translate to the same CDR3. This rearrangement joins TRBV5-1 to TRBJ2-5; unclear D gene. This CDR3 spans 11 amino acids. CDR1 is SGHRS and CDR2 is YFSETQ in the germline V gene. The V end lost 0 bases, the J end lost 4 bases, and 1 base lay between the germline ends. The CDR3 region is CASSLAETQYF. CDR3 coding DNA: TGCGCCAGCAGCTTGGCAGAGACCCAGTACTTC.

The V and J genes are TRBV18 and TRBJ1-1, with D possibly TRBD1 on 6 matching bases. The CDR3 totals 16 residues. Germline-derived CDR1 and CDR2 are KGHSH and LQKENI. Deletions cut 3 bases from V and 0 bases from J, with 14 bases between. CDR3 DNA sequence: TGTGCCAGCTCACCCGGGGGCGCGGGGGTGAACACTGAAGCTTTCTTT. Residues: CASSPGGAGVNTEAFF.

The chain carries TRBV27 and TRBJ2-3; 7 bases line up with TRBD2. CDR3 length: 17 amino acids. Germline CDR1 and CDR2: MNHEY and SMNVEV (reference sequence). V shed 1 base, J shed 7 bases, and the junction held 14 bases outside the gene matches. DNA for the CDR3: TGTGCCAGCAGTTTATGGGGAACCGGGACTACGGGAAATACGCAGTATTTT. Protein product: CASSLWGTGTTGNTQYF.

A few counts support this clone. This chain connects TRBV5-1 to TRBJ1-1; D is undetermined. This CDR3 comprises 14 residues. Germline V gene data show CDR1 as SGHRS and CDR2 as YFSETQ. V was cut by 2 bases and J by 5 bases, with 13 bases left in between. CDR3: CASSLNFETTEAFF. As DNA, the CDR3 is TGCGCCAGCAGCTTAAACTTCGAGACGACTGAAGCTTTCTTT.